The T cell receptor beta chain described here comes from a study of shared clonotypes between healthy human individuals. Study results and limitations: Several donors held around 5% of naive CD4 clonotypes in common. Some clonotypes were shared by all four sorted-subset donors, while others were not shared. The non-shared ones had lower generation probabilities than the shared ones.

The assay was immunoSEQ multiplex PCR, and TCRdb's table has in-frame clones only and misses some. This table has under 1,100,000 clones, around 82% appearing once. The ends lost 2 bases at V and 1 base at J; junction bases unmatched: 6. The germline CDR1 and CDR2 sequences are SGDLS and YYNGEE. This CDR3 is 15 amino acids long. As to this clone: The antigen is unknown.

V usage is TRBV9 and J usage is TRBJ2-7; 7 bases map to TRBD2. This sequence was found in a man aged 18 to 30 in good health. Some clones in this sample may be carry-over from other donors' samples. The source material was memory CD4+ T cells from PBMCs. Subset here: CD45RA-negative fraction. The CDR3 DNA reads as TGTGCCAGCAGCGTGGGGGGGTTCTCGTCCTACGAGCAGTACTTC. It is translated as CASSVGGFSSYEQYF.